Sequencing of this T cell receptor (beta chain) was carried out in a study of shared clonotypes between healthy human individuals (dated by TCRdb to about 2020). Background for the entire study: The cohort comprised two women and three men aged 18 to 49 years. To increase sequencing depth and limit assay-specific biases, different laboratories used diverse techniques to prepare libraries and sequence TCR repertoires. Per donor, three plates each were used for CD4 naive and CD4 memory, two for CD8 naive, and one for CD8 memory. The study deeply sequenced blood TCR repertoires of five healthy adults to estimate repertoire size and the extent of clonotype sharing between individuals. Leukapheresis yielded between about 0.9 and 10 billion PBMCs per donor. Paper-wide results and their limitations: Sampling was restricted to blood, and TCR repertoires in tissue are likely to differ from TCR repertoires in blood. Because the study included a small number of donors, the genetic and exposure-history diversity represented was limited. When a handful of donors were compared, the shared fraction of clonotypes was roughly 4.8% for naive CD4, about 4% for naive CD8, roughly 2.5% for memory CD4, and roughly 0.4% for memory CD8. Naive subsets generally had larger estimated clonotype richness than memory subsets did. Clonotypes shared by all four sorted-subset donors showed higher generation probabilities than non-shared clonotypes. Rarefaction of sorted-subset datasets indicated incomplete sequencing despite the large sequencing depth. Based on pairwise subsampling, the degree of clonotype sharing among donors was expected to be affected by sequencing depth.

Points on this clone: Its specific antigen is unknown. There are no base qualities to consult, and no much larger clone falls within one base.

According to the germline V gene, CDR1 reads SNHLY and CDR2 reads FYNNEI. Relative to germline, V is 3 bases shorter and J is 1 base shorter, with 11 bases between their ends. Spanning cysteine to phenylalanine, the CDR3 consists of 15 amino acids. Only the CDR3 portion is preserved as DNA: 45 bases, with reading frame beginning at the first base. The donors were healthy, HIV-negative adults who had no recently reported acute infections or vaccinations. Every donor was a Caucasian adult living in Nashville, Tennessee, USA. Magnetic negative selection was used to enrich CD4+ T cells, after which naive cells were positively selected on CD45RA and the negative fraction became the memory subset. Blood was obtained by leukapheresis, after which PBMCs were separated by Ficoll-Histopaque density gradient centrifugation and cryopreserved in liquid nitrogen vapor phase. Analytical flow cytometry was used to check the purity and quantity of each magnetically sorted T cell population. Each sorted fraction had its genomic DNA isolated and then quantified by UV absorbance on a Nanodrop 2000c.

Using the deep immunoSEQ assay, TCR CDR3 regions were amplified from genomic DNA by multiplex PCR. For each cell subset, the extracted genomic DNA was distributed evenly across all wells of several immunoSEQ 96-well plates, and each plate served as one replicate. For sorted subsets, each replicate PCR was loaded with roughly 0.2 ug genomic DNA, equivalent to 30,000 or so T cell genomes. Purified libraries were measured with a Qubit 3.0 fluorometer, size-checked on a Bioanalyzer 2100, and measured again with the KAPA Library Quantification kit. Every immunoSEQ 96-well plate was sequenced on a separate single-read 150-cycle Illumina NextSeq 550 flow cell. Under the source paper's analysis protocol: Because the immunoSEQ output held only junctional sequences and lacked quality scores, the filtering could not match the filtering applied to full-length reads. To assign V/J genes and CDR3, sequences were annotated using PyIR, a Python wrapper for IgBLAST v1.9, with IMGT germline references. Reads were filtered out if the reads had weak V/J assignments (E-value above 1e-6), no CDR3, stop codons, out-of-frame junctions, or ambiguous translated residues. V3J clonotypes were defined as sequences sharing the same inferred V gene, J gene, and CDR3 amino acid sequence. To compute the percentage overlap between repertoires, the number of shared unique clonotypes was divided by the size of the smaller repertoire. Three approaches were used to assess repertoire richness: RTK rarefaction, the Chao1 estimator, and Recon v2.1 estimates of unobserved clonotypes. For all TCRbeta clonotypes obtained by the gDNA method from four donors, generation probabilities were computed with OLGA. TCRdb took this table from immuneACCESS and kept in-frame rearrangements with V and J called. Such tables lack part of the clones; where checked against another copy, unresolved V genes explain under half of the gap, and the rest is unexplained. V, J and clone size were drawn from that table, and D and trimming were deduced from the DNA. The sample contains some 790,000 clones, over 60% of them found a single time. The top ten hold roughly 1.8% of the sample.

The sequence was obtained from a woman aged 25-40 years in good health. The rearranged chain carries TRBV2 and TRBJ2-3; too little of a D gene remains to name it. Specimen: memory CD4+ T cells sorted from blood. Read against the paper, the sample's cell subset or site label means: CD45RA-negative fraction. The nucleotide sequence reads TGTGCCAGCAGTGAGTTCGGAGACCGCACAGATACGCAGTATTTT. This codes for CASSEFGDRTDTQYF.